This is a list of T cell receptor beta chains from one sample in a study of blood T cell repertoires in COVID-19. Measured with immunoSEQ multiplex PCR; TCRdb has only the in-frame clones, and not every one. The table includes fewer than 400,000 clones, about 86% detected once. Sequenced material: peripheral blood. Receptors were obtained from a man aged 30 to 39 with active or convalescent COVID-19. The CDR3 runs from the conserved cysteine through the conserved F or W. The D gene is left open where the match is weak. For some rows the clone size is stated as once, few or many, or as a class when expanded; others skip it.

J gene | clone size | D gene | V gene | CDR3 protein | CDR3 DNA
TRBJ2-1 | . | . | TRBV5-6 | CASALRPSAYNEQFF | TGTGCCAGCGCGCTCCGGCCTAGCGCGTACAATGAGCAGTTCTTC
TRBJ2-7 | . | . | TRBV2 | CASSVISYEQYF | TGTGCCAGCAGTGTGATTAGTTACGAGCAGTACTTC
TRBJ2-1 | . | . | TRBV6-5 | CASSPFPYNEQFF | TGTGCCAGCAGTCCCTTTCCCTACAATGAGCAGTTCTTC
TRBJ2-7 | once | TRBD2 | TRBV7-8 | CASSARTSGTGEQYF | TGTGCCAGCAGCGCACGGACTAGCGGGACCGGTGAGCAGTACTTC
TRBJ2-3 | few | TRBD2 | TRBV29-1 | CSVLPLAGGTDTQYF | TGCAGCGTCCTCCCCCTAGCGGGGGGGACAGATACGCAGTATTTT
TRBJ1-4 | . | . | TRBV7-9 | CASSHLVAGNEKLFF | TGTGCCAGCAGCCATCTGGTGGCGGGTAATGAAAAACTGTTTTTT
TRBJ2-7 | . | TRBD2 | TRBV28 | CASRNSGSPYEQYF | TGTGCCAGCAGGAACAGCGGGAGCCCCTACGAGCAGTACTTC
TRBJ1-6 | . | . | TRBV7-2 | CASSLAGASPLHF | TGTGCCAGCAGCTTAGCAGGGGCATCACCCCTCCACTTT
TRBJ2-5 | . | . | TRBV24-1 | CATSENQETQYF | TGTGCCACCAGTGAAAATCAGGAGACCCAGTACTTC
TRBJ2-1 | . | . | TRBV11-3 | CASSLGSRVNEQFF | TGTGCCAGCAGCTTAGGGTCGCGGGTCAATGAGCAGTTCTTC
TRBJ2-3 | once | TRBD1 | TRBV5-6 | CASVRKGTGGLDTQYF | TGTGCCAGTGTCCGGAAAGGGACAGGAGGTTTGGATACGCAGTATTTT
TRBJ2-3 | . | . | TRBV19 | CASRALRETDTQYF | TGTGCCAGTAGGGCCCTTAGGGAGACAGATACGCAGTATTTT
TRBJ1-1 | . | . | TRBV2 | CASSSGLREAFF | TGTGCCAGCAGTTCAGGTTTAAGGGAAGCTTTCTTT
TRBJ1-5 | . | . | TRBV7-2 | CASSSQGNQPQHF | TGTGCCAGCAGCTCCCAGGGGAATCAGCCCCAGCATTTT